Below are 2 T cell receptor beta chains sequenced from a single sample in a study of cytomegalovirus exposure and HLA in healthy donors. The PCR ran on 60 Vbeta and 13 Jbeta primers. TCRdb keeps only in-frame clones here, not all; method: immunoSEQ multiplex PCR. The table records 100,000 or so clones, around 75% of them present only once. Material for sequencing was PBMCs. These receptor sequences come from a middle-aged man in good health and CMV-seronegative.

The chain recombines TRBV6-5 with TRBJ2-2, with D possibly TRBD1 on 6 matching bases. The CDR3 is 15 amino acids. Germline V gene sequence: CDR1 MNHEY, CDR2 SVGAGI. V gave up 4 bases and J gave up 1 base, with 10 bases separating them. CDR3 sequence reads: CASSLVTGNTGELFF. The CDR3 nucleotides are TGTGCCAGCAGTTTGGTGACAGGGAACACCGGGGAGCTGTTTTTT.

V gene TRBV2 combines with J gene TRBJ2-7; 7 nucleotides line up with TRBD1. The V and J ends lost 6 bases and 1 base, in that order; junction bases with no gene match: 6. The germline gives CDR1 SNHLY, CDR2 FYNNEI. There are 14 residues in the CDR3. This CDR3 is CASRGTVGSYEQYF. The CDR3 bases are TGTGCCAGCAGGGGGACAGTAGGTTCCTACGAGCAGTACTTC.